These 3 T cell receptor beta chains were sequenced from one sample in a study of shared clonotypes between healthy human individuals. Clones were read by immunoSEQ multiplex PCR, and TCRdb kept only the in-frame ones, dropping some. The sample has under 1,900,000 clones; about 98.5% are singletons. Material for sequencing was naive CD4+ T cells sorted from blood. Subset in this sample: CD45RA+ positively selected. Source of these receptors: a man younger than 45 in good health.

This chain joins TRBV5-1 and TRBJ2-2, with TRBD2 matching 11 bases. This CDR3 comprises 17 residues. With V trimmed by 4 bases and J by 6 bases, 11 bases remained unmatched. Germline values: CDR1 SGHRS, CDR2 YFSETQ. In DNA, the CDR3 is TGCGCCAGCAGCGAGATAGCGGGAGGGCCTCGTGCCGGGGAGCTGTTTTTT. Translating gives CASSEIAGGPRAGELFF.

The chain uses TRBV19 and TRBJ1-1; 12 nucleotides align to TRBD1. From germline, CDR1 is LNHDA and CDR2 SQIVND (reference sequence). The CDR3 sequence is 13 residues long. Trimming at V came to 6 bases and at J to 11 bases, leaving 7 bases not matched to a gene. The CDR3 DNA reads TGTGCCAGTAGCCCCGGGACAGGGGGCGATGCTTTCTTT. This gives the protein CASSPGTGGDAFF. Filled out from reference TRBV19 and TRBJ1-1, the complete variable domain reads DGGITQSPKYLFRKEGQNVTLSCEQNLNHDAMYWYRQDPGQGLRLIYYSQIVNDFQKGDIAEGYSVSREKKESFPLTVTSAQKNPTAFYLCASSPGTGGDAFFGQGTRLTVV.

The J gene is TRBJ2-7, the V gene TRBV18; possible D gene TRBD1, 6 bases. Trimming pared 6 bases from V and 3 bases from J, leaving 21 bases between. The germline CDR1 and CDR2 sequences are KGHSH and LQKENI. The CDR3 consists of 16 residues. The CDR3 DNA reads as TGTGCCAGCTCTCTAATCTCGGGACATACGGGCTACGAGCAGTACTTC. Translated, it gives CASSLISGHTGYEQYF.